A selection of T cell receptor beta chains follows, all from one sample in a study of PD-1 blockade in classical Hodgkin lymphoma. Data came from immunoSEQ multiplex PCR; TCRdb stores just in-frame clones and leaves some out. The table lists 70,000 or so clones, over 90% of them singletons. The specimen was peripheral blood mononuclear cells (PBMCs). These receptors came from a human donor with classical Hodgkin lymphoma. CDR3s leave out the opening cysteine and the closing phenylalanine or tryptophan. Clone size appears in some rows only: once, few, many, or a class for an expanded clone.

v_call: TRBV9; cdr3_length: 11; clone_size: NA; j_call: TRBJ2-5; cdr3_aa: ASSWGGGETQY
v_call: TRBV10-3; cdr3_length: 10; clone_size: NA; j_call: TRBJ1-1; cdr3_aa: ATKSSEAEAF
v_call: TRBV2; cdr3_length: 13; clone_size: few; j_call: TRBJ1-5; cdr3_aa: ASSVGGTPNQPQH
v_call: TRBV6-1; cdr3_length: 12; clone_size: NA; j_call: TRBJ1-5; cdr3_aa: ASSEAHMGQPQH
v_call: TRBV21-1; cdr3_length: 17; clone_size: NA; j_call: TRBJ1-5; cdr3_aa: ASSKAEEQGVPSDQPQH
v_call: TRBV6-1; cdr3_length: 11; clone_size: once; j_call: TRBJ1-1; cdr3_aa: ASSETSVTEAF
v_call: TRBV18; cdr3_length: 13; clone_size: NA; j_call: TRBJ1-1; cdr3_aa: ASSDDRGLGTEAF
v_call: TRBV5-1; cdr3_length: 14; clone_size: NA; j_call: TRBJ2-3; cdr3_aa: ASSLGLGGYTDTQY
v_call: TRBV4-1; cdr3_length: 12; clone_size: NA; j_call: TRBJ1-2; cdr3_aa: ASSLDRGFYGYT
v_call: TRBV7-2; cdr3_length: 14; clone_size: NA; j_call: TRBJ2-3; cdr3_aa: ASSFQSNPSTDTQY
v_call: TRBV5-1; cdr3_length: 11; clone_size: NA; j_call: TRBJ2-3; cdr3_aa: ASSFLETDTQY
v_call: TRBV19; cdr3_length: 12; clone_size: NA; j_call: TRBJ1-2; cdr3_aa: ASSARWGADGYT
v_call: TRBV11-3; cdr3_length: 11; clone_size: few; j_call: TRBJ1-2; cdr3_aa: ASSGDRGSGYT
v_call: TRBV5-6; cdr3_length: 10; clone_size: NA; j_call: TRBJ2-7; cdr3_aa: ASSLERLDLY
v_call: TRBV5-6; cdr3_length: 16; clone_size: NA; j_call: TRBJ2-3; cdr3_aa: ASSLDVLAQQHTDTQY
v_call: TRBV11-2; cdr3_length: 11; clone_size: NA; j_call: TRBJ1-2; cdr3_aa: ASSLPDRDGYT
v_call: TRBV19; cdr3_length: 13; clone_size: NA; j_call: TRBJ1-1; cdr3_aa: ASSPLGSQNTEAF
v_call: TRBV21-1; cdr3_length: 14; clone_size: NA; j_call: TRBJ2-7; cdr3_aa: ASSKEGLQPGYEQY
v_call: TRBV29-1; cdr3_length: 11; clone_size: NA; j_call: TRBJ2-1; cdr3_aa: SVDGASYNEQF
v_call: TRBV5-1; cdr3_length: 12; clone_size: NA; j_call: TRBJ1-4; cdr3_aa: ASSWVGSWEKLF
v_call: TRBV11-3; cdr3_length: 13; clone_size: NA; j_call: TRBJ2-5; cdr3_aa: ASSPNAVGQETQY
v_call: TRBV7-2; cdr3_length: 13; clone_size: few; j_call: TRBJ2-5; cdr3_aa: ASSRPTGGRETQY
v_call: TRBV20-1; cdr3_length: 9; clone_size: NA; j_call: TRBJ2-5; cdr3_aa: SASDQETQY
v_call: TRBV28; cdr3_length: 11; clone_size: NA; j_call: TRBJ2-3; cdr3_aa: ATAESPTDTQY
v_call: TRBV6-1; cdr3_length: 12; clone_size: NA; j_call: TRBJ2-5; cdr3_aa: ASSEERGVETQY
v_call: TRBV28; cdr3_length: 11; clone_size: NA; j_call: TRBJ2-7; cdr3_aa: ASRGLVSYEQY